These T cell receptor beta chains were read from a single sample in a study of brain metastases from non-small cell lung cancer. The table came from immunoSEQ multiplex PCR; TCRdb's copy has only in-frame clones and leaves some out. The table lists 4,600 or so clones, about 88% of them singletons. Material: tissue from a brain metastasis. All receptors derive from a donor aged 40 or older with non-small cell lung cancer. The CDR3 runs from the conserved cysteine through the conserved F or W. The D gene is left open where the match is weak. A clone size is listed for some rows: how often the clone was seen (once, few, many), or a class if it is expanded.

v_call	clone_size	j_call	d_call	cdr3_nt	cdr3_aa
TRBV6-5	-	TRBJ1-5	-	TGTGCCAGCAGTTACTCGGTGAATCAGCCCCAGCATTTT	CASSYSVNQPQHF
TRBV12-2	-	TRBJ2-5	-	TGTGCAAGTCGCTTAGGGACTAGCGGGGAAGAGACCCAGTACTTC	CASRLGTSGEETQYF
TRBV29-1	-	TRBJ2-7	-	TGCAGCACCAAGGGGGGACAGTTCTATGAGCAGTACTTC	CSTKGGQFYEQYF
TRBV6-4	-	TRBJ2-1	TRBD2	TGTGCCAGCAGTGATAAGGCTAGCGGGGGAAATGAGCAGTTCTTC	CASSDKASGGNEQFF
TRBV28	-	TRBJ2-2	-	TGTGCCAGCAGCCCCCTAGGGGTGGACACCGGGGAGCTGTTTTTT	CASSPLGVDTGELFF
TRBV5-4	-	TRBJ1-2	TRBD1	TGTGCCAGCAGCGGCGGACAGGAGGGAGTCTATGGCTACACCTTC	CASSGGQEGVYGYTF
TRBV11-1	-	TRBJ2-5	-	TGTGCCAGCAGCTTGCCAGGGACGGAGACCCAGTACTTC	CASSLPGTETQYF
TRBV4-3	-	TRBJ1-1	TRBD1	TGCGCCAGCAGCCGGGTACAGGGGAGAGCTTTCTTT	CASSRVQGRAFF
TRBV14	-	TRBJ1-3	-	TGTGCCAGCAGCCAAGTGGGCGGATACTCTGGAAACACCATATATTTT	CASSQVGGYSGNTIYF
TRBV2	-	TRBJ1-4	-	TGTGCCAGCAACCCCTGGGTTAATGAAAAACTGTTTTTT	CASNPWVNEKLFF
TRBV6-4	-	TRBJ2-7	-	TGTGCCAGTAGTGAACAGGATTCAGGCGAGCAGTACTTC	CASSEQDSGEQYF
TRBV28	-	TRBJ1-2	TRBD1	TGTGCCAGCAGTAACAGGGGCGTAAACTATGGCTACACCTTC	CASSNRGVNYGYTF
TRBV5-1	-	TRBJ1-4	-	TGCGCCAGCAGCTTGGATGAGACCCCTGCAACTAATGAAAAACTGTTTTTT	CASSLDETPATNEKLFF
TRBV7-3	-	TRBJ2-7	-	TGTGCCAGCAGCCAACAGGGCGGAGAGCAGTACTTC	CASSQQGGEQYF
TRBV15	-	TRBJ2-1	-	TGTGCCACCAGCAGAGATCAGGGCGGGGCCGAATACAATGAGCAGTTCTTC	CATSRDQGGAEYNEQFF
TRBV10-3	-	TRBJ1-2	-	TGTGCCATCAGTCTCGAAAACTCCTCGATTGGCTACACCTTC	CAISLENSSIGYTF
TRBV6-4	-	TRBJ2-3	-	TGTGCCAGCAGTGATCGTGGGGGCACAGATACGCAGTATTTT	CASSDRGGTDTQYF
TRBV13	once	TRBJ2-3	-	TGTGCCAGCAGCTTAGTATCGACTAGCACAGATACGCAGTATTTT	CASSLVSTSTDTQYF
TRBV18	-	TRBJ2-1	-	TGTGCCAGCTCATCTACAGGGAATCGGGAGCAGTTCTTC	CASSSTGNREQFF
TRBV7-2	-	TRBJ1-5	TRBD1	TGTGCCAGCAGCGTCGAGGACAGGGGACAGCCCCAGCATTTT	CASSVEDRGQPQHF
TRBV7-3	-	TRBJ2-1	-	TGTGCCAGCAGCCCACCAGGAGGAGGGTCTGAGCAGTTCTTC	CASSPPGGGSEQFF
TRBV18	-	TRBJ1-1	-	TGTGCCAGCTCCCCTCGGGTTACTGAAGCTTTCTTT	CASSPRVTEAFF
TRBV7-8	-	TRBJ1-4	TRBD1	TGTGCCAGCAGCGTGAACAGGGGGGACGATGAAAAACTGTTTTTT	CASSVNRGDDEKLFF
TRBV10-2	-	TRBJ2-5	TRBD1	TGCGCCAGCAGTGATTTCGGGACAGGACCGCAAGAGACCCAGTACTTC	CASSDFGTGPQETQYF
TRBV25-1	-	TRBJ2-1	TRBD2	TGTGCCAGCGCTACTAGCGGGAGGACCAATGAGCAGTTCTTC	CASATSGRTNEQFF
TRBV24-1	-	TRBJ2-2	-	TGTGCCACCAGTGATTCAGGACGCGAAACCGGGGAGCTGTTTTTT	CATSDSGRETGELFF
TRBV4-1	-	TRBJ1-6	-	TGCGCCAGCAGGCATGTTGGGTCCTATAATTCACCCCTCCACTTT	CASRHVGSYNSPLHF
TRBV6-5	-	TRBJ1-4	TRBD1	TGTGCCAGCCGTCACCGGGACAGGGGAGGCAAACTGTTTTTT	CASRHRDRGGKLFF
TRBV6-5	-	TRBJ1-1	-	TGTGCCAGCAGCCGACAGAGGAACACTGAAGCTTTCTTT	CASSRQRNTEAFF
TRBV6-8	-	TRBJ2-3	-	TGTGCCAGCAGAGGCCAGAGGGGTACGCAGTATTTT	CASRGQRGTQYF
TRBV4-2	-	TRBJ2-7	TRBD2	TGTGCCAGCAGCCAAGAACCTAGCGGGTCTGCCGAGCAGTACTTC	CASSQEPSGSAEQYF
TRBV27	-	TRBJ1-4	-	TGTGCCAGCAGTTTCTCGGGGGCTGGGGAAAAACTGTTTTTT	CASSFSGAGEKLFF
TRBV29-1	-	TRBJ1-4	-	TGCAGCGTTCTTATACAAACCGGGGGCAGGACTGAAAAACTGTTTTTT	CSVLIQTGGRTEKLFF
TRBV18	-	TRBJ2-2	-	TGTGCCAGCTCACCACTGTCCTCGGGGGTCGGGGAGCTGTTTTTT	CASSPLSSGVGELFF
TRBV6-4	-	TRBJ2-3	TRBD2	TGTGCCAGCAGTAGGACTAGCGGGGGAACAGATACGCAGTATTTT	CASSRTSGGTDTQYF
TRBV4-3	-	TRBJ2-1	TRBD1	TGCGCCAGCGCCCGGTCCCAGGGGGCGTATGAGCAGTTCTTC	CASARSQGAYEQFF
TRBV6-2/TRBV6-3	-	TRBJ2-7	TRBD2	TGTGCCAGCAGTTACCCGGCGGGGGGCGCCTACGAGCAGTACTTC	CASSYPAGGAYEQYF
TRBV6-2/TRBV6-3	once	TRBJ2-1	TRBD1	TGTGCCAGCAGTAAGCAGGGGGCAGGCTCGTGGACCTACAATGAGCAGTTCTTC	CASSKQGAGSWTYNEQFF
TRBV6-4	once	TRBJ2-1	TRBD2	TGTGCCAGCAGTGACTCTTCAGCGGGAGGGTACAATGAGCAGTTCTTC	CASSDSSAGGYNEQFF